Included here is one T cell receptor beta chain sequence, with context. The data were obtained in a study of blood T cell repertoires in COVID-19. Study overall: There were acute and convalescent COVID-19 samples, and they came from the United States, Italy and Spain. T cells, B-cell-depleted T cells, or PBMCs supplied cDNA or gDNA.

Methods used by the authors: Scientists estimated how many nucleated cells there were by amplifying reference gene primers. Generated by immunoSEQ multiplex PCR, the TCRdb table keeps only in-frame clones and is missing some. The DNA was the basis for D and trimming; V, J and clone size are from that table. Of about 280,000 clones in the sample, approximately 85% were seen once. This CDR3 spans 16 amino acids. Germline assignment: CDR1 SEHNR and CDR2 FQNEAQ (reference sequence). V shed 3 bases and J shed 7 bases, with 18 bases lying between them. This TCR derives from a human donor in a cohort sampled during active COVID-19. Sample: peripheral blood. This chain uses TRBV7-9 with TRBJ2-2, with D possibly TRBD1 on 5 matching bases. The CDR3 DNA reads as TGTGCCAGCAGCTTGATCAGGGCACCGAAGGGCGGGGAGCTGTTTTTT. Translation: CASSLIRAPKGGELFF.